This T cell receptor beta chain stems from a study of technical replicates of blood from a few donors. J lost 6 bases, V lost 4 bases, and 8 bases had no gene match. This CDR3 has 14 amino acids. Germline CDR1 is SGDLS and CDR2 is YYNGEE. The assay was immunoSEQ multiplex PCR, and TCRdb's table has in-frame clones only and misses some. The table lists tens of thousands of clones, almost 96% of them singletons. This TCR was recovered from a human donor in good health. The chain recombines TRBV9 with TRBJ1-2; 8 bases map to TRBD1. The sample taken for sequencing was T cells isolated from PBMCs. CDR3 nucleotide sequence: TGTGCCAGCAGCCTCCAGCCAGGGGGCAATGGCTACACCTTC. Encoded protein: CASSLQPGGNGYTF.